A selection of T cell receptor beta chains follows, all from one sample in a study of Graves' ophthalmopathy and Graves' hyperthyroidism. TCRdb used MiXCR to reprocess the multiplex PCR reads, holding one entry per CDR3 protein. The data hold roughly 400,000 distinct CDR3 sequences, with around 17% observed a single time. The sample was peripheral blood. All receptors come from a woman aged 18-29 years with Graves' ophthalmopathy. Each CDR3 is given with its conserved first and last residue. D genes are given only for firm matches. Some rows mark clone size as missing; the rest say once, few, many or name a class of expanded clone.

size: many
V: TRBV28
J: TRBJ2-7
D: TRBD1
CDR3: CASSQGQGRNEQYF
DNA: TGTGCCAGCAGCCAAGGACAGGGCAGGAACGAGCAGTACTTC

size: NA
V: TRBV11-2
J: TRBJ2-6
D: NA
CDR3: CASSLEGQAVSGANVLTF
DNA: TGTGCCAGCAGCTTAGAGGGCCAAGCCGTCTCTGGGGCCAACGTCCTGACTTTC

size: many
V: TRBV6-2/TRBV6-3
J: TRBJ2-5
D: NA
CDR3: CAGGAGETQYF
DNA: TGTGCCGGGGGAGCGGGAGAGACCCAGTACTTC

size: many
V: TRBV6-5
J: TRBJ1-1
D: NA
CDR3: CASSFSMNTEAFF
DNA: TGTGCCAGCAGCTTCTCTATGAACACTGAAGCTTTCTTT

size: many
V: TRBV28
J: TRBJ1-1
D: NA
CDR3: CASSLIGVAPEAFF
DNA: TGTGCCAGCAGCTTAATAGGGGTCGCGCCTGAAGCTTTCTTT

size: NA
V: TRBV7-9
J: TRBJ1-1
D: NA
CDR3: CASSHKGMGTEAFF
DNA: TGTGCCAGCAGCCATAAGGGGATGGGCACTGAAGCTTTCTTT

size: NA
V: TRBV28
J: TRBJ1-5
D: NA
CDR3: CASSLLGRGDGQPQHF
DNA: TGTGCCAGCAGTTTATTGGGCCGGGGGGACGGTCAGCCCCAGCATTTT

size: many
V: TRBV28
J: TRBJ2-7
D: NA
CDR3: CASTQNTGGQSYEQYF
DNA: TGTGCCAGCACCCAAAATACCGGGGGGCAGTCCTACGAGCAGTACTTC

size: many
V: TRBV30
J: TRBJ2-7
D: NA
CDR3: CAWSRRTPPKQYF
DNA: TGTGCCTGGAGTAGACGTACTCCCCCTAAGCAGTACTTC

size: many
V: TRBV28
J: TRBJ1-5
D: TRBD1
CDR3: CASSPDREHQPQHF
DNA: TGTGCCAGCAGTCCCGACAGGGAGCATCAGCCCCAGCATTTT

size: NA
V: TRBV6-5
J: TRBJ2-7
D: NA
CDR3: CASSYRPNREEGDEQYF
DNA: TGTGCCAGCAGCTACCGTCCTAACAGGGAGGAAGGCGACGAGCAGTACTTC

size: many
V: TRBV30
J: TRBJ1-1
D: NA
CDR3: CAWSRGRKLMNTEAFF
DNA: TGTGCCTGGAGTCGGGGGCGAAAACTTATGAACACTGAAGCTTTCTTT

size: NA
V: TRBV4-1
J: TRBJ1-2
D: TRBD1
CDR3: CASSPTGGNYGYAF
DNA: TGCGCCAGCAGCCCGACAGGGGGCAACTATGGCTACGCCTTC

size: many
V: TRBV6-5
J: TRBJ2-2
D: NA
CDR3: CASSYLTTGELFF
DNA: TGTGCCAGCAGTTACCTGACGACCGGGGAGCTGTTTTTT

size: NA
V: TRBV2
J: TRBJ1-5
D: NA
CDR3: CASSADQASNQPQHF
DNA: TGTGCCAGCAGCGCGGATCAGGCGAGCAATCAGCCCCAGCATTTT

size: many
V: TRBV15
J: TRBJ2-2
D: TRBD1
CDR3: CATRNDRGTGELFF
DNA: TGTGCCACCAGGAACGACAGGGGCACCGGGGAGCTGTTTTTT

size: many
V: TRBV7-2
J: TRBJ2-7
D: NA
CDR3: CASSLRSGISYEQYF
DNA: TGTGCCAGCAGCTTAAGGTCAGGGATCTCCTACGAGCAGTACTTC

size: NA
V: TRBV28
J: TRBJ1-2
D: NA
CDR3: CASSSLAANYGYTF
DNA: TGTGCCAGCAGCTCCCTCGCAGCTAACTATGGCTACACCTTC

size: few
V: TRBV7-2
J: TRBJ1-2
D: TRBD1
CDR3: CASSPRTGASYGYTF
DNA: TGTGCCAGCAGCCCGAGGACAGGGGCTTCCTATGGCTACACCTTC

size: many
V: TRBV20-1
J: TRBJ2-7
D: TRBD2
CDR3: CSARDRGGTSEQYF
DNA: TGCAGTGCTAGAGATCGGGGGGGGACAAGCGAGCAGTACTTC

size: many
V: TRBV20-1
J: TRBJ2-7
D: NA
CDR3: CSASAEPARGHEQYF
DNA: TGCAGTGCTTCCGCCGAGCCGGCGCGAGGCCACGAGCAGTACTTC

size: many
V: TRBV6-2/TRBV6-3
J: TRBJ1-1
D: NA
CDR3: CASSLPPGGDEAFF
DNA: TGTGCCAGCAGTCTCCCGCCCGGGGGAGATGAAGCTTTCTTT

size: many
V: TRBV7-9
J: TRBJ1-1
D: NA
CDR3: CASTPSGQMNTEAFF
DNA: TGTGCCAGCACCCCCTCCGGACAGATGAACACTGAAGCTTTCTTT

size: many
V: TRBV12-3/TRBV12-4
J: TRBJ2-2
D: TRBD1
CDR3: CASRRTGTGELFF
DNA: TGTGCCAGCAGACGGACAGGGACCGGGGAGCTGTTTTTT

size: many
V: TRBV2
J: TRBJ2-7
D: TRBD1
CDR3: CASSVDRGIWSYEQYF
DNA: TGTGCCAGCAGCGTAGACAGGGGTATTTGGTCCTACGAGCAGTACTTC

size: many
V: TRBV20-1
J: TRBJ2-7
D: NA
CDR3: CSPTGRNSYEQYF
DNA: TGCAGCCCTACAGGGAGAAACTCCTACGAGCAGTACTTC

size: many
V: TRBV28
J: TRBJ2-3
D: TRBD2
CDR3: CASSPQLTSADTQYF
DNA: TGTGCCAGCAGTCCCCAATTAACTAGCGCAGATACGCAGTATTTT

size: many
V: TRBV28
J: TRBJ1-5
D: NA
CDR3: CASSSVHFPNQPQHF
DNA: TGTGCCAGCAGTTCCGTACACTTCCCAAATCAGCCCCAGCATTTT

size: many
V: TRBV6-2/TRBV6-3
J: TRBJ2-2
D: NA
CDR3: CASSPPRANTGELFF
DNA: TGTGCCAGCAGCCCCCCTCGAGCAAACACCGGGGAGCTGTTTTTT

size: NA
V: TRBV20-1
J: TRBJ2-7
D: TRBD2
CDR3: CSASRLAGGGEQYF
DNA: TGCAGTGCTTCCCGACTAGCGGGCGGGGGGGAGCAGTACTTC

size: many
V: TRBV28
J: TRBJ2-7
D: TRBD1
CDR3: CASKGPRDSHAYEQYF
DNA: TGTGCCAGCAAGGGGCCCCGGGACAGTCATGCCTACGAGCAGTACTTC

size: few
V: TRBV2
J: TRBJ1-3
D: TRBD1
CDR3: CASSRDRVAGNTIYF
DNA: TGTGCCAGCAGTCGGGACAGGGTCGCCGGAAACACCATATATTTT

size: many
V: TRBV20-1
J: TRBJ2-7
D: NA
CDR3: CSARDVAIYEQYF
DNA: TGCAGTGCTAGAGATGTGGCAATCTACGAGCAGTACTTC

size: many
V: TRBV30
J: TRBJ2-5
D: TRBD2
CDR3: CAWQSSGRGVETQYF
DNA: TGTGCCTGGCAATCTAGCGGGAGAGGAGTAGAGACCCAGTACTTC

size: many
V: TRBV6-2/TRBV6-3
J: TRBJ2-4
D: NA
CDR3: CASSRPDRGLNIQYF
DNA: TGTGCCAGCAGTCGACCGGACCGGGGTCTAAACATTCAGTACTTC

size: many
V: TRBV4-3
J: TRBJ1-1
D: TRBD1
CDR3: CASSQFRTGANTEAFF
DNA: TGCGCCAGCAGCCAATTTCGGACAGGGGCGAACACTGAAGCTTTCTTT

size: many
V: TRBV28
J: TRBJ1-6
D: NA
CDR3: CASRSGALGHNSPLHF
DNA: TGTGCCAGCAGATCAGGGGCATTGGGACATAATTCACCCCTTCACTTT